The clone carrying this T cell receptor (beta chain) has more than one count but fewer than ten. What it binds is not known. Each sample provided at least 5 micrograms of extracted total RNA. The V gene end was trimmed by 9 bases and the J gene end by 1 base; junction bases not matched to a gene: 4. This CDR3 is 13 amino acids long. Germline CDR1 reads ENHRY; CDR2 reads SYGVKD. This record belongs to a study of blood T cells in healthy people across ages. Whole-study findings and limits: Since the PBMCs were unsorted, naive and antigen-experienced cells could not be conclusively compared. Higher diversity, along with more naive CD4+ cells, distinguished long-lived donors from aged donors. Strong correlation existed between TCR beta diversity and naive T cell percentage.

For the second PCR, which ran for roughly 6 to 12 cycles, a sample-barcoded 5' primer and a J-beta primer mix were used. Each CDR3 protein is one row after TCRdb ran MiXCR on the 5' RACE reads. This sample has approximately 1,100,000 distinct CDR3 sequences, with 40% to 55% found just once. Sequenced material: blood. The sequence derives from a woman aged 55-70 years in good health. The V gene is TRBV10-3, the J gene TRBJ1-2; 8 bases align to TRBD1. The chain's CDR3 is CAMSGQVNYGYTF. The CDR3 DNA sequence: TGTGCCATGTCGGGACAGGTTAACTATGGCTACACCTTC.